The text below deals with one TCR beta chain. CD8+ and CD4+ T cells circulating in blood were sequenced for TCR beta. It was healthy donors who served as the controls, matched for age and sex. The CD8+ and CD4+ T cells were negatively isolated, with the TEMRA cells enriched by FACS. Trimming at V came to 4 bases and at J to 3 bases, leaving 8 bases not matched to a gene. This CDR3 region has 15 residues. Looked up from germline, CDR1 is SGHDN and CDR2 is FVKESK. The data were taken from a study of CD8 T cells in Susac syndrome. When the RNA was reverse transcribed, random hexamers were used with an input of roughly 0.5 to 1 ug. Amplification of TCR beta CDR3 was carried out by immunoSEQ multiplex PCR, which covered 54 Vbeta and 13 Jbeta segments. TCRdb used MiXCR to reprocess the immunoSEQ multiplex PCR reads, holding one entry per CDR3 protein. The table lists 180,000 or so distinct CDR3 sequences, about 95% of them singletons, with 0.1% in the top ten.

The clonotype was recovered from a human donor in good health. The sequenced sample was CD4+ T cells from PBMCs. The V call is TRBV14, the J call TRBJ1-1; the match to TRBD1 covers 7 bases. CDR3 sequence: CASSRNRGLYTEAFF. DNA for the CDR3: TGTGCCAGCAGCCGAAACAGGGGACTCTACACTGAAGCTTTCTTT.